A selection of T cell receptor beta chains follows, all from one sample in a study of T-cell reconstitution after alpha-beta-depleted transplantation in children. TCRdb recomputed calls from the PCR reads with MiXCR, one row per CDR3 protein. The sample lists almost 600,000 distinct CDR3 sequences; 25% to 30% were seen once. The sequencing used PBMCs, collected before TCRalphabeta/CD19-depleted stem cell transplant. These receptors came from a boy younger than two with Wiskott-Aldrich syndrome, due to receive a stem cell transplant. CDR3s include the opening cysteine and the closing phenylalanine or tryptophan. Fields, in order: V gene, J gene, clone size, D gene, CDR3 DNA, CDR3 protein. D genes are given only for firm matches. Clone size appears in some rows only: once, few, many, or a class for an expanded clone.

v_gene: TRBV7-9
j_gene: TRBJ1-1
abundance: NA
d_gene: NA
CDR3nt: TGTGCCAGCAGCTTAGGGGCGGGGGCTGAAGCTTTCTTT
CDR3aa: CASSLGAGAEAFF

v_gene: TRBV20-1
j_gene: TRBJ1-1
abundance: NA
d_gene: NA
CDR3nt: TGCAGTGCTAGTGAGGGGAAGGTGTACACTGAAGCTTTCTTT
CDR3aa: CSASEGKVYTEAFF

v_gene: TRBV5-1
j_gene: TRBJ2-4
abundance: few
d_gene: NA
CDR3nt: TGCGCCAGCAGCTTGGAGCCCGTGTACATTCAGTACTTC
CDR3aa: CASSLEPVYIQYF

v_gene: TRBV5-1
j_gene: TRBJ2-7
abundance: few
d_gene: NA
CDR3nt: TGCGCCAGCAGCTTGGCACAGGGAACAGGCTACGAGCAGTACTTC
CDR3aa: CASSLAQGTGYEQYF

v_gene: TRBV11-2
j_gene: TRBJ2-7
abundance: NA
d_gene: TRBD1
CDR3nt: TGTGCCAGCAGCCCCTCGGACAGGGGGCGCAACGAGCAGTACTTC
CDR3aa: CASSPSDRGRNEQYF

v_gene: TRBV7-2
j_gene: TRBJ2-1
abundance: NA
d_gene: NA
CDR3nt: TGTGCCAGCAGCTTAGTTGAAGATTTGTACAATGAGCAGTTCTTC
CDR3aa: CASSLVEDLYNEQFF

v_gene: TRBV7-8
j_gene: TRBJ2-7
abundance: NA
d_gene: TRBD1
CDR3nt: TGTGCCAGCAGCCCTCTACAGGGGGCATCCGAGCAGTACTTC
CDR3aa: CASSPLQGASEQYF

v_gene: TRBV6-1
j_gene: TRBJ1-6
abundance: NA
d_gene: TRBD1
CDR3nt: TGTGCCAGCAAAATCGCCGGGACAGTTCATTCACCCCTCCACTTT
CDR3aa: CASKIAGTVHSPLHF

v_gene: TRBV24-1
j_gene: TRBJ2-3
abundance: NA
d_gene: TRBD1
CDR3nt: TGTGCCACCAGTGGCGGACAGGGGCGTTCAGATACGCAGTATTTT
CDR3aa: CATSGGQGRSDTQYF

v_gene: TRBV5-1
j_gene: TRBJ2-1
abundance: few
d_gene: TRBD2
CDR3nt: TGCGCCAGCAGCCCTGGACTAGCGGGACGTGAGCAGTTCTTC
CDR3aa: CASSPGLAGREQFF

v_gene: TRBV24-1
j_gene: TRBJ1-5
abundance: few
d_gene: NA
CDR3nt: TGTGCCACCAGTGATTCTAGCAATCAGCCCCAGCATTTT
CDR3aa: CATSDSSNQPQHF

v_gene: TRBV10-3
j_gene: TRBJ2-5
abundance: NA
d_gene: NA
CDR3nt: TGTGCCATCAGTTCAGCAGGGGAAGAGACCCAGTACTTC
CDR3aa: CAISSAGEETQYF

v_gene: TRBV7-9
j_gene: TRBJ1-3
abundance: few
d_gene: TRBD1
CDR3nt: TGTGCCAGCAGCTCGGACAGGGCTGGAAACACCATATATTTT
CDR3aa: CASSSDRAGNTIYF

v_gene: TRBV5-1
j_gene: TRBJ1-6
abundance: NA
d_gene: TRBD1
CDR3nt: TGCGCCAGCAGCCACAGGGGGTGGGATTCACCCCTCCACTTT
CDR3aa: CASSHRGWDSPLHF

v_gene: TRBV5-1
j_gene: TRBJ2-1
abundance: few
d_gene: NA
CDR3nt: TGCGCCAGCCTCTCCGACCCAGAAAAGACGGCCGGTGAGCAGTTCTTC
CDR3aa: CASLSDPEKTAGEQFF

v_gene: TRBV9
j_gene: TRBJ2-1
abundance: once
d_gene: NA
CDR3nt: TGTGCCAGCAGCGGAGCAGCAGGCAATGAGCAGTTCTTC
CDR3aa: CASSGAAGNEQFF

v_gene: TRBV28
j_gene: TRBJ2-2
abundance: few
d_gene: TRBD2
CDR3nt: TGTGCCAGCAGTAGGAGGCTAGCGGGAGCTGGCGGGGAGCTGTTTTTT
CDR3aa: CASSRRLAGAGGELFF

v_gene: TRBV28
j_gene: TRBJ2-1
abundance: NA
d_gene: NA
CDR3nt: TGTGCCAGCAGTTTACCCCTCGGCCCTACAATGCAGCAGTTCTTC
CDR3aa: CASSLPLGPTMQQFF

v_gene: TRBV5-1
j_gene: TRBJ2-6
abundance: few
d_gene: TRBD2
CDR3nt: TGCGCCAGCACCCTAAAGACTAGCGGACCATCTGGGGCCAACGTCCTGACTTTC
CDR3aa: CASTLKTSGPSGANVLTF

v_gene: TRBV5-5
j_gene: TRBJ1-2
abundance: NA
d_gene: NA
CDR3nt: TGTGCCAGCAGCCGGGACCGACAGGCTGTCTATGGCTACACCTTC
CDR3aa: CASSRDRQAVYGYTF

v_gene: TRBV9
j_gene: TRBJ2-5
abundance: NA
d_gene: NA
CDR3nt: TGTGCCAGCAGCGTACGGCTAGAGGGGACCCAGTACTTC
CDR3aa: CASSVRLEGTQYF

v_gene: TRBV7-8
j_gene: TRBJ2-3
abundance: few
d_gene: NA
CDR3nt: TGTGCCACCAAGACGGGACCAATCAGCTCAGATACGCAGTATTTT
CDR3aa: CATKTGPISSDTQYF

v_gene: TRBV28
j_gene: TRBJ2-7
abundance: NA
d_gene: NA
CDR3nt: TGTGCCAGCAGAGGGGGGACATTTACCTACGAGCAGTACTTC
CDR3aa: CASRGGTFTYEQYF

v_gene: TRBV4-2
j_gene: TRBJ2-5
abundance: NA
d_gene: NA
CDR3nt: TGTGCCAGCAGCCAAGATCGAGCGGAGCAAGAGACCCAGTACTTC
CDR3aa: CASSQDRAEQETQYF

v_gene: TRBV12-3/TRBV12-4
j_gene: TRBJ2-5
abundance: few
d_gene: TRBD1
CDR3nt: TGTGCCAGCAGTTTTTACAGGGGTCAAGAGACCCAGTACTTT
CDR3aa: CASSFYRGQETQYF